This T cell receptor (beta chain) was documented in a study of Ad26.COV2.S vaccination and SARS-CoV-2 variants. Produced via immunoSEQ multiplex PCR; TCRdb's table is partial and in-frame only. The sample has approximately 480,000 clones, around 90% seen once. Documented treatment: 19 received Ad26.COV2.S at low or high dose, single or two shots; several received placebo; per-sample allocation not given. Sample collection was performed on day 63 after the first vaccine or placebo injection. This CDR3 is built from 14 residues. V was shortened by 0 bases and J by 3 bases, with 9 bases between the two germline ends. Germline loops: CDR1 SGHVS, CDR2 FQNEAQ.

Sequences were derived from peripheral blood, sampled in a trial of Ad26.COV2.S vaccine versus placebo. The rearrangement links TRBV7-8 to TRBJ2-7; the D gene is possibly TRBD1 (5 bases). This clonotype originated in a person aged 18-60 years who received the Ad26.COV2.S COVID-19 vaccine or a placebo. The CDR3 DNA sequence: TGTGCCAGCAGCTTAGCGCGACAGAACTACGAGCAGTACTTC. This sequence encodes CASSLARQNYEQYF. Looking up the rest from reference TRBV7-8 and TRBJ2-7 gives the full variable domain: GAGVSQSPRYKVAKRGQDVALRCDPISGHVSLFWYQQALGQGPEFLTYFQNEAQLDKSGLPSDRFFAERPEGSVSTLKIQRTQQEDSAVYLCASSLARQNYEQYFGPGTRLTVT.